A selection of T cell receptor beta chains follows, all from one sample in a study of blood T cell repertoires in COVID-19. The protocol was immunoSEQ multiplex PCR, while the TCRdb copy is restricted to in-frame clones and leaves out a portion. The sample yields 100,000 or so clones, more than 65% seen once. Sequenced sample: peripheral blood. Receptors were obtained from a man aged 65 to 79 with active or convalescent COVID-19. Each CDR3 is given with its conserved first and last residue. The order of the fields is J gene, clone size, V gene, D gene, CDR3 protein, CDR3 DNA. D genes are given only for firm matches. The size of a clone is reported for some rows only, either as once, few or many, or as a class for expanded clones.

TRBJ2-7 | NA | TRBV5-1 | NA | CASSLEGFWSHEQYF | TGCGCCAGCAGCTTGGAGGGGTTTTGGTCCCACGAGCAGTACTTC
TRBJ2-2 | NA | TRBV6-5 | NA | CASRSPGTGELFF | TGTGCCAGCAGATCACCAGGGACCGGGGAGCTGTTTTTT
TRBJ2-4 | NA | TRBV19 | NA | CASSPRQRNIQYF | TGTGCCAGTAGTCCCAGACAGAGAAACATTCAGTACTTC
TRBJ2-6 | NA | TRBV28 | TRBD2 | CASATSGGVGANVLTF | TGTGCCAGCGCGACTAGCGGGGGGGTCGGGGCCAACGTCCTGACTTTC
TRBJ2-1 | NA | TRBV20-1 | NA | CSAHRVNEQFF | TGCAGTGCCCACAGGGTCAATGAGCAGTTCTTC
TRBJ2-6 | NA | TRBV11-2 | TRBD2 | CASSKPGLASGANVLTF | TGTGCCAGCAGCAAACCGGGACTAGCGTCCGGGGCCAACGTCCTGACTTTC
TRBJ2-3 | once | TRBV12-3/TRBV12-4 | NA | CASSQQGSDTQYF | TGTGCCAGCAGTCAACAGGGTTCGGATACGCAGTATTTT
TRBJ1-1 | NA | TRBV6-6 | TRBD1 | CASSHILTGVTLNTEAFF | TGTGCCAGCAGTCACATTTTGACAGGGGTCACCCTGAACACTGAAGCTTTCTTT
TRBJ2-7 | NA | TRBV2 | TRBD1 | CASSPGQGVGEQYF | TGTGCCAGCAGCCCGGGACAGGGAGTAGGGGAGCAGTACTTC
TRBJ2-2 | NA | TRBV3-1/TRBV3-2 | NA | CASSARGSNTGELFF | TGTGCCAGCAGCGCTCGGGGGTCGAACACCGGGGAGCTGTTTTTT
TRBJ2-7 | NA | TRBV28 | NA | CASNFAPRQYF | TGTGCCAGCAACTTCGCCCCGCGGCAGTACTTC